One sample yielded the 2 T cell receptor beta chains listed below, sequenced in a study of long-term antiretroviral therapy in people with HIV. Sequencing used immunoSEQ v3.0 at survey level. Profiling relied on immunoSEQ multiplex PCR, and the TCRdb table lists in-frame clones only, not all of them. The data contain 25,000 to 30,000 clones, roughly 86% of them singletons. The starting material was unsorted PBMCs, obtained about 2.6 years after starting antiretroviral therapy. These receptors originate from a man between 35 and 55 years old with HIV.

The chain combines TRBV5-6 with TRBJ2-2; D is unresolved. CDR1 is SGHDT and CDR2 is YYEEEE in the germline V gene. V was pared by 1 base and J by 0 bases, with 4 bases between. This CDR3 is built from 14 residues. CDR3 bases: TGTGCCAGCAGCTTGCGGGCGAACACCGGGGAGCTGTTTTTT. Translated: CASSLRANTGELFF.

This clone appeared a single time. This chain connects TRBV5-6 to TRBJ1-5; D is unclear. Germline CDR1 SGHDT, CDR2 YYEEEE. Trimming cost V 4 bases and J 8 bases, with 7 bases left between them. This CDR3 spans 11 amino acids. This chain's CDR3 is CASSLREPQHF. In DNA form, the CDR3 reads TGTGCCAGCAGCCTCAGAGAGCCCCAGCATTTT.